This T cell receptor (beta chain) was sequenced in a study of T cells in localized non-small cell lung cancer. As for this clone: Additional DNA sequences in this sample encode the identical CDR3.

The table came from immunoSEQ multiplex PCR; TCRdb's copy has only in-frame clones and leaves some out. The data show 30,000 to 35,000 clones, almost 90% seen once. The sequenced sample was peripheral blood, obtained before any cancer treatment. This sequence was found in a woman aged 35 to 70 with stage I lung adenocarcinoma.

The CDR3 DNA reads TGTGCCAGTAGTGGGGGGGCAGGCAATCAGCCCCAGCATTTT. It is translated as CASSGGAGNQPQHF. The rearrangement uses TRBV19 and TRBJ1-5, with D possibly TRBD1 on 6 matching bases. The V end was cut by 5 bases, the J end by 2 bases, with 10 bases between. This CDR3 contains 14 residues. CDR1 LNHDA and CDR2 SQIVND come from the germline V gene (reference sequence).